This T cell receptor (beta chain) came from a study of T-cell reconstitution after alpha-beta-depleted transplantation in children. Study results and caveats: T-cell counts and diversity at one year post-transplant came mainly from newly produced T cells.

V shed 4 bases and J shed 3 bases, with 12 bases lying between them. Germline lookup yields CDR1 SQVTM and CDR2 ANQGSEA. The CDR3 extends over 13 amino acids. TCRbeta library construction was performed incorporating unique molecular identifiers. TCRdb recomputed calls from the PCR reads with MiXCR, one row per CDR3 protein. In the table there are more than 300,000 distinct CDR3 sequences, around 15% of which are singletons. Comment on this clonotype: Its antigen is undetermined.

This receptor was obtained from a male patient aged 2-9 years who had a stem cell transplant for acute lymphoblastic leukemia, so the T cells may come from the graft donor. The sample consisted of PBMCs, mostly from graft donor cells, taken 360 days after TCRalphabeta/CD19-depleted stem cell transplant. The rearrangement joins TRBV29-1 to TRBJ1-2; D is uncertain. CDR3 sequence: CSVVSPFDYGYTF. The CDR3 DNA reads TGCAGCGTTGTTAGCCCTTTCGACTATGGCTACACCTTC.